The 5 T cell receptor beta chains in this list originate from one sample, sequenced in a study of Graves' ophthalmopathy and Graves' hyperthyroidism. Amplified material comprised TCR beta CDR3 regions derived from RNA transcripts. HTBI primers were employed in first-round RT-PCR, then a second-round multiplex PCR followed. Via MiXCR, TCRdb re-called the multiplex PCR reads, giving one row per CDR3 protein. The data contain almost 750,000 distinct CDR3 sequences, roughly 40% of them singletons. The specimen sequenced was peripheral blood. The receptors come from an adult man with Graves' ophthalmopathy.

This clonotype came up a few times. The chain uses TRBV20-1 and TRBJ1-4, with 10 bases lining up with TRBD1. Per germline, CDR1 DFQATT and CDR2 SNEGSKA (reference sequence). The CDR3 runs 13 residues. V dropped 4 bases and J dropped 7; count of bases not matched to a gene: 3. The chain's CDR3 is CSAKRTGGEKLFF. Here the CDR3 DNA reads TGCAGTGCTAAGCGGACAGGGGGTGAAAAACTGTTTTTT.

The V call is TRBV7-2, the J call TRBJ1-6, with 7 bases matching TRBD1. CDR3 length: 12 residues. V trimming: 5 bases; J trimming: 13 bases; junction bases outside the gene matches: 5. The germline gives CDR1 SGHTA, CDR2 FQGNSA. Here the CDR3 DNA reads TGTGCCAGCAGCATCTCAGGGGGGCCCCTCCACTTT. Protein product: CASSISGGPLHF.

This clonotype was counted a few times. The genes are TRBV5-4 and TRBJ1-6; TRBD1 might be the D (5 bases). The CDR3 length is 14 residues. Germline V gene data show CDR1 as SGHNT and CDR2 as YYREEE (reference sequence). V lost 0 bases and J lost 7, with 8 bases in between. This CDR3 reads CASSLEDSNSPLHF. DNA for the CDR3: TGTGCCAGCAGCTTGGAAGACAGCAATTCACCCCTCCACTTT.

The V call is TRBV7-9, the J call TRBJ1-1; 7 nucleotides agree with TRBD1. CDR3 length: 14 residues. The germline gives CDR1 SEHNR, CDR2 FQNEAQ (reference sequence). V dropped 5 bases and J dropped 5; count of bases not matched to a gene: 8. The CDR3 region has the DNA TGTGCCAGCAGCCCCCGACAGGGTTTGACTGAAGCTTTCTTT. Translation gives CASSPRQGLTEAFF.

The rearrangement links TRBV20-1 to TRBJ1-2; D unclear. Trimming removed 1 base from V and 3 bases from J, with 12 bases in between. CDR3 length equals 14 residues. CDR1 and CDR2 (germline): DFQATT, SNEGSKA (reference sequence). For the CDR3, the DNA is TGCAGTGCTAGAGCCGTAAACCCCTACTATGGCTACACCTTC. It specifies CSARAVNPYYGYTF.